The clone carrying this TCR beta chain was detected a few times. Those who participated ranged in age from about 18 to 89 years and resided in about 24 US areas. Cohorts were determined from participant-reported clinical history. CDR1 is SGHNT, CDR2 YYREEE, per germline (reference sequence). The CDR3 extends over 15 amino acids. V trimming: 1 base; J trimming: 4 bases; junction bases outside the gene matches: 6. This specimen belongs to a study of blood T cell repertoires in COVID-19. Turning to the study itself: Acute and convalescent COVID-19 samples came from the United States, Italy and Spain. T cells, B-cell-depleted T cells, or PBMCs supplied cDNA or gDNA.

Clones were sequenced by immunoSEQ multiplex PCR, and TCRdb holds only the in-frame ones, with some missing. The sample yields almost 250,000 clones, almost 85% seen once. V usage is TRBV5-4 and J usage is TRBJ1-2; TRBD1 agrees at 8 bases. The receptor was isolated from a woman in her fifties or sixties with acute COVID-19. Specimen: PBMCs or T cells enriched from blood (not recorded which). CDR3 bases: TGTGCCAGCAGCTTGCGGCAGGGGGCTTTCTATGGCTACACCTTC. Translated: CASSLRQGAFYGYTF.